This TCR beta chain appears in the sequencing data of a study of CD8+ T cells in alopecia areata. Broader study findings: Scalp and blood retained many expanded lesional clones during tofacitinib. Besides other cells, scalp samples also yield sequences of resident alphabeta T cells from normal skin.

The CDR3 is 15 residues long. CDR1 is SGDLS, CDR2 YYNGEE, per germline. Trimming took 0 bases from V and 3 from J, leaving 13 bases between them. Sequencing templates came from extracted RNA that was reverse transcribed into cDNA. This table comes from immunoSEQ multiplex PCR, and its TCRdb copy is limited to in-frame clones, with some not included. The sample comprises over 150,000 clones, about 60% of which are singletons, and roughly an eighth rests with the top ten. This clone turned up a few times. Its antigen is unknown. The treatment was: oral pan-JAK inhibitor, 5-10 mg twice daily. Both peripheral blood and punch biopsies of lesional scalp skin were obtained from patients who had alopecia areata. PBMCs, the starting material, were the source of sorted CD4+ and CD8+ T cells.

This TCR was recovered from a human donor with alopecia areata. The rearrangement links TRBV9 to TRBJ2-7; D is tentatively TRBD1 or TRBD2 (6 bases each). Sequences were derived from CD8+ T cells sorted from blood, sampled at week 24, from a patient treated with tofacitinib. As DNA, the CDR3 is TGTGCCAGCAGCGTAGAAACAGGGAGGTTCTACGAGCAGTACTTC. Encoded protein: CASSVETGRFYEQYF.